Following are 15 T cell receptor beta chains from one sample sequenced in a study of T cell clones after liver transplantation (dated by TCRdb to between 2019 and 2020). The protocol used for the library was the immunoSEQ multiplex PCR assay. Sourced from immuneACCESS, this table was stored by TCRdb with only in-frame sequences that have V and J called. A share of the clones is absent; for the studies checked, an unresolved V gene accounts for under half, and the remainder has no known explanation. This sample gives tens of thousands of clones in total; about 80% of them show up just once. 0.79% of the sample rests with the top ten. The sample in question was CD4+ T cells from blood, obtained 12 months after liver transplant. Receptors originate from a human patient who received a liver transplant. Some T cells seen after a transplant may have their origin in the graft donor.

The chain employs TRBV6-1 and TRBJ1-1; D may be TRBD1 (6 bases). The germline gives CDR1 MNHNS, CDR2 SASEGT. V lost 4 bases to trimming and J lost 4 bases, with 16 bases between them. This CDR3 has 15 amino acids. CDR3 DNA: TGTGCCAGCAGTGGGGTTGAGGGGGTAGGCACTGAAGCTTTCTTT. The encoded protein is CASSGVEGVGTEAFF.

The chain uses TRBV19 and TRBJ1-1; D unclear. The CDR3 is 12 residues long. V was trimmed by 7 bases and J by 1 base, leaving 7 bases between them. In germline, CDR1 is LNHDA, CDR2 SQIVND (reference sequence). DNA of the CDR3: TGTGCCAGTATTCGGAGGAACACTGAAGCTTTCTTT. Amino acid sequence: CASIRRNTEAFF.

In this sample, this clone turned up a few times. The rearrangement joins TRBV18 to TRBJ1-5, with TRBD1 matching over 7 bases. The CDR3 has 16 amino acids. Germline V gives CDR1 KGHSH, CDR2 LQKENI. J lost 3 bases, V lost 2 bases, and 7 bases had no gene match. CDR3 nucleotides: TGTGCCAGCTCACCAGCGACAGGGAGACTCAATCAGCCCCAGCATTTT. It specifies CASSPATGRLNQPQHF.

This chain uses TRBV5-1 with TRBJ1-2; D may be TRBD1 (6 bases). The CDR3 has 12 residues. Germline loops: CDR1 SGHRS, CDR2 YFSETQ. V dropped 0 bases and J dropped 8 bases, with 8 bases sitting between them. The CDR3 protein is CASSLARGGYTF. The CDR3 DNA follows: TGCGCCAGCAGCTTGGCCAGGGGAGGCTACACCTTC.

The rearrangement links TRBV5-1 to TRBJ2-1, with TRBD2 matching 12 bases. In germline, CDR1 is SGHRS, CDR2 YFSETQ. The junction had 7 bases not matched to a gene; V was cut back by 4 bases and J by 5 bases. This CDR3 comprises 16 residues. DNA of the CDR3: TGCGCCAGCAGCCGTGGGGCTAGCGGGAGGGACAATGAGCAGTTCTTC. Translated: CASSRGASGRDNEQFF.

The rearrangement links TRBV6-6 to TRBJ2-2; TRBD2 matches at 16 bases. The trim removed 8 bases at V and 10 bases at J, leaving 7 bases unmatched. Looked up from germline, CDR1 is MNHNY and CDR2 is SVGAGI (reference sequence). This CDR3 is 15 amino acids long. The CDR3 is CASSGTSGRAVELFF. As DNA, the CDR3 is TGTGCCAGCTCTGGGACTAGCGGGAGGGCGGTGGAGCTGTTTTTT.

The rearrangement uses TRBV7-2 and TRBJ2-3, with 10 positions matching TRBD1. V lost 5 bases to trimming and J lost 4 bases; unmatched junction nucleotides: 6. This CDR3 comprises 15 residues. Per germline, CDR1 SGHTA and CDR2 FQGNSA. CDR3 loop: CASSRTGQGADTQYF. The CDR3 DNA sequence: TGTGCCAGCAGCAGAACAGGACAGGGGGCAGATACGCAGTATTTT. The full variable domain, in which reference TRBV7-2 and TRBJ2-3 provide the parts outside the CDR3, is GAGVSQSPSNKVTEKGKDVELRCDPISGHTALYWYRQSLGQGLEFLIYFQGNSAPDKSGLPSDRFSAERTGGSVSTLTIQRTQQEDSAVYLCASSRTGQGADTQYFGPGTRLTVL.

This rearrangement joins TRBV19 to TRBJ1-2; no firm D call. Between the trimmed V and J ends, which lost 1 base and 5 bases, there was a span of 5 bases. In germline, CDR1 is LNHDA, CDR2 SQIVND (reference sequence). The CDR3 is made up of 12 amino acids. The CDR3 bases are TGTGCCAGTAGTATAGTGGGATATGGCTACACCTTC. This gives the protein CASSIVGYGYTF.

The rearrangement links TRBV7-9 to TRBJ1-3; 7 positions match TRBD1. V dropped 5 bases and J dropped 4; count of bases not matched to a gene: 5. The germline CDR1 and CDR2 sequences are SEHNR and FQNEAQ (reference sequence). The CDR3 runs 14 residues. The CDR3 region has the DNA TGTGCCAGCAGCCCCACAGGGGCCGGAAACACCATATATTTT. Amino acid sequence: CASSPTGAGNTIYF.

The V call is TRBV28, the J call TRBJ1-2; tentative D call: TRBD1 (6 bases). V was shortened by 2 bases and J by 2 bases, with 6 bases between the two germline ends. CDR1 is MDHEN and CDR2 is SYDVKM in the germline V gene. This CDR3 spans 13 amino acids. The CDR3 bases are TGTGCCAGCAGTTTAGGACAGAACTATGGCTACACCTTC. Protein sequence: CASSLGQNYGYTF.

This clone was seen once. This chain uses TRBV18 with TRBJ2-3, with 8 bases identical to TRBD2. V shed 6 bases, J shed 1 base, and the junction held 6 bases outside the gene matches. This CDR3 is 15 amino acids long. Germline CDR1 KGHSH, CDR2 LQKENI. CDR3 nucleotide sequence: TGTGCCAGCTCCACCAGCGGGAGCGGCACAGATACGCAGTATTTT. It is translated as CASSTSGSGTDTQYF.

The chain joins TRBV30 to TRBJ1-2, with no clear D. The CDR3 runs 12 residues. Germline V gene lookup returns CDR1 GTSNPN and CDR2 SVGIG (reference sequence). The V gene lost 0 bases and the J gene lost 3 bases, with 5 bases spanning the gap. CDR3 protein: CAWSVGDYGYTF. The CDR3 region has the DNA TGTGCCTGGAGTGTCGGGGACTATGGCTACACCTTC.

The chain employs TRBV21-1 and TRBJ2-7; TRBD2 was called by the table and not checked on the DNA. TRBV21-1 is described as a pseudogene. The CDR3 sequence is 15 residues long. In nucleotides, the CDR3 is TGTGCCAGCAGCCCTTTTCAGCGCAAGAGGCGTGAGCAGTACTTC. It is translated as CASSPFQRKRREQYF.

This clone has only a few counts. This chain links TRBV7-2 with TRBJ1-1; TRBD1 matches 7 bases. The CDR3 extends over 15 amino acids. V shed 4 bases, J shed 8 bases, and the junction held 13 bases outside the gene matches. From germline, CDR1 is SGHTA and CDR2 FQGNSA. CDR3 amino acids: CASSWDGTAGKEAFF. CDR3 nucleotides: TGTGCCAGCAGCTGGGACGGGACAGCGGGGAAGGAAGCTTTCTTT.

V and J are TRBV6-5 and TRBJ2-1; the match to TRBD2 covers 13 bases. Trimming cost V 5 bases and J 8 bases; bases outside gene matches: 3. CDR3 length: 14 residues. The germline CDR1 and CDR2 sequences are MNHEY and SVGAGI. The CDR3 sequence is CASSRTSGRDEQFF. CDR3 nucleotides: TGTGCCAGCAGTCGGACTAGCGGGAGAGATGAGCAGTTCTTC.